These 4 T cell receptor beta chains originate from one sample sequenced in a study of blood T cell repertoires in COVID-19 (dated by TCRdb to 2018 to 2021). The protocol used for the library was the immunoSEQ multiplex PCR assay. TCRdb re-hosts the immuneACCESS table, in-frame sequences only. Its copies lack some clones; in the studies checked, an unresolved V gene accounts for under half of them, and the cause for the rest is not known. The sample table contains about 250,000 clones; only one count was recorded for 85% of them. The top ten clones comprise over 7.5% of the sample. The sequencing sample was made of PBMCs or T cells enriched from blood (not recorded which). The receptors here all came from a woman between 50 and 59 years old with acute COVID-19.

The chain has TRBV9 and TRBJ2-2; 8 positions agree with TRBD2. The V segment lost 2 bases and the J segment 6 bases; nucleotides outside the gene matches: 6. Germline CDR1 SGDLS, CDR2 YYNGEE. The CDR3 is 15 residues long. CDR3 sequence: CASSVSGTRPGELFF. As DNA, the CDR3 is TGTGCCAGCAGCGTGAGTGGGACTAGGCCCGGGGAGCTGTTTTTT.

The chain uses TRBV7-2 and TRBJ2-3, with 8 positions matching TRBD2. This CDR3 spans 16 amino acids. With V trimmed by 1 base and J by 6 bases, 9 bases remained unmatched. CDR1 is SGHTA, CDR2 FQGNSA, per germline. Here the CDR3 DNA reads TGTGCCAGCAGCTTAGGACCCCCGGGGGGGCCGGATACGCAGTATTTT. Translating gives CASSLGPPGGPDTQYF.

The V call is TRBV30, the J call TRBJ2-3, with TRBD1 identical over 9 bases. The CDR3 is 14 residues long. With 6 bases clipped from V and 5 bases from J, the junction kept 9 bases outside the gene matches. Germline lookup yields CDR1 GTSNPN and CDR2 SVGIG (reference sequence). The CDR3 spells CACSPGQGLDTQYF. CDR3 in DNA: TGTGCCTGTTCACCGGGACAGGGCTTAGATACGCAGTATTTT.

The chain joins TRBV11-2 to TRBJ1-1, with D possibly being TRBD1 (6 bases). Trimming pared 3 bases from V and 11 bases from J, leaving 13 bases between. The CDR3 runs to 12 residues. Germline assignment: CDR1 SGHAT and CDR2 FQNNGV. The chain's CDR3 is CASSFVQGLAFF. In nucleotides, the CDR3 is TGTGCCAGCAGCTTCGTACAGGGATTGGCTTTCTTT. Combining the CDR3 with reference TRBV11-2 and TRBJ1-1 gives the whole variable domain EAGVAQSPRYKIIEKRQSVAFWCNPISGHATLYWYQQILGQGPKLLIQFQNNGVVDDSQLPKDRFSAERLKGVDSTLKIQPAKLEDSAVYLCASSFVQGLAFFGQGTRLTVV.